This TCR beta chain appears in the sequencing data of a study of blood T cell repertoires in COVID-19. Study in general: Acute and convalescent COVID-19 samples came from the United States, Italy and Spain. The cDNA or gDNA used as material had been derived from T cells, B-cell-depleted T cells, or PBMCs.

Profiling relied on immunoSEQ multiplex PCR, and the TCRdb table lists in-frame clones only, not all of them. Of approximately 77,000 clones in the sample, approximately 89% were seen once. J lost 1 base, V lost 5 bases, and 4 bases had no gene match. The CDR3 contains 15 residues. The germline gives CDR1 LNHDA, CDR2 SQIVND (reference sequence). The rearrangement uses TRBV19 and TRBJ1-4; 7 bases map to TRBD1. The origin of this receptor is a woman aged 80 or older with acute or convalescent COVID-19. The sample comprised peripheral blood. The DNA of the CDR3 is TGTGCCAGTAGTCCCCGGGACAGAACTAATGAAAAACTGTTTTTT. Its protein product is CASSPRDRTNEKLFF. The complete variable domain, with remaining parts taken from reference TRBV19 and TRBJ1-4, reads DGGITQSPKYLFRKEGQNVTLSCEQNLNHDAMYWYRQDPGQGLRLIYYSQIVNDFQKGDIAEGYSVSREKKESFPLTVTSAQKNPTAFYLCASSPRDRTNEKLFFGSGTQLSVL.